This T cell receptor (beta chain) was found in a study of T-cell memory formation after mild COVID-19. TCRdb re-derived calls from the 5' RACE reads in MiXCR, one entry per CDR3 protein. The data contain about 140,000 distinct CDR3 sequences, 14% of them singletons. Germline V gives CDR1 LGHNA, CDR2 YNFKEQ. This CDR3 has 14 amino acids. V lost 0 bases and J 2 bases, leaving 8 bases between the germline ends. V usage is TRBV4-2 and J usage is TRBJ2-7; D remains ambiguous. This clonotype was obtained from an adult woman who had mild COVID-19 (a few samples of this study predate the infection). Cell type and time point are not known. Specimen: PBMCs or a T cell subset sorted from them (not recorded which). The CDR3 reads CASSQEGLPYEQYF. CDR3 DNA sequence: TGTGCCAGCAGCCAAGAAGGGCTCCCCTACGAGCAGTACTTC.